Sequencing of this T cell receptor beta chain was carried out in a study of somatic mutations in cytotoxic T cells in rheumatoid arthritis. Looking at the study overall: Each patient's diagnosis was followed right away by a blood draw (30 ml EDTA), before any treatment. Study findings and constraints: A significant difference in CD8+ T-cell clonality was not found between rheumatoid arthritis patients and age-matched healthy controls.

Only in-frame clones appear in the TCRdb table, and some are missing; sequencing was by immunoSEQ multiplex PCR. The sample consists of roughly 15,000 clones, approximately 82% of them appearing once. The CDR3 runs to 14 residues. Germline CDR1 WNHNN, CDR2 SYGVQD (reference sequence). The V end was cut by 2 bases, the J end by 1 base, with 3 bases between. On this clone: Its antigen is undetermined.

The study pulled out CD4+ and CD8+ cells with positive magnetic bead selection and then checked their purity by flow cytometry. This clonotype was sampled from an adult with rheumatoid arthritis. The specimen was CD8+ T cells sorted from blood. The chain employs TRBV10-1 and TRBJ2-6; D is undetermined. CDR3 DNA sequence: TGCGCCAGCAGTGAGGATTCTGGGGCCAACGTCCTGACTTTC. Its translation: CASSEDSGANVLTF.